This record concerns one TCR beta chain sequence. The record originates from a study of blood T cell repertoires in COVID-19. The data were produced by immunoSEQ multiplex PCR, yet TCRdb's version contains in-frame clones alone and is incomplete. The sample includes about 240,000 clones, around 82% seen only once; the top ten take about 3.9%. The specimen was PBMCs or T cells enriched from blood (not recorded which). The sequence derives from a woman between 40 and 55 years old who had been exposed to COVID-19.

CDR3 in DNA: TGTGCCTGGAGTCCACTTCAGGGCGGGGGGGAATACAATGAGCAGTTCTTC. Translation gives CAWSPLQGGGEYNEQFF. This sequence joins TRBV30 and TRBJ2-1, with 9 bases matching TRBD2. The V gene's germline CDR1 is GTSNPN and CDR2 SVGIG (reference sequence). V shed 2 bases and J 4 bases; nucleotides not matched to a gene: 12. This CDR3 has 17 amino acids. The full variable domain, rest sourced from reference TRBV30 and TRBJ2-1, is SQTIHQWPATLVQPVGSPLSLECTVEGTSNPNLYWYRQAAGRGLQLLFYSVGIGQISSEVPQNLSASRPQDRQFILSSKKLLLSDSGFYLCAWSPLQGGGEYNEQFFGPGTRLTVL.